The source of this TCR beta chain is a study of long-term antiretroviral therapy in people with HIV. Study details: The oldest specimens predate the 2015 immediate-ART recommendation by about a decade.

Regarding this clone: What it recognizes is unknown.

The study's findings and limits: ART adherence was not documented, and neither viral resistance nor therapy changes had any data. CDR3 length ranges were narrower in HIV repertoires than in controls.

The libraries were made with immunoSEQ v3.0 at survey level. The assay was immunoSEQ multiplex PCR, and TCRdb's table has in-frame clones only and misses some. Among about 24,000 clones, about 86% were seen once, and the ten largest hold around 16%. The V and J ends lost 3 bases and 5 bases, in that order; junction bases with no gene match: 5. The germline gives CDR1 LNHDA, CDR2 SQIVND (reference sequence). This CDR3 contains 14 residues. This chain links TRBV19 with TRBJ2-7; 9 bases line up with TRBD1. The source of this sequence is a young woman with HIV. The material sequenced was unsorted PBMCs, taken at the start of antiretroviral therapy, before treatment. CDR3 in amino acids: CASSIRDRDDEQYF. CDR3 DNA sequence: TGTGCCAGTAGTATCCGGGACAGGGACGACGAGCAGTACTTC.